This T cell receptor beta chain stems from a study of beta chain features in type 1 diabetes. Study-level findings and limits: Still unanswered here is whether HLA type influences TCRB rearrangement.

As to this clone: Its antigen is as yet unknown. Germline and junction disagree at one end, which may indicate a read error. The sample contains more than one DNA sequence encoding this CDR3.

Averaging approximately 0.11 L, one heparinised blood draw was given by each donor. Sorted populations all exceeded 95% purity. As every portion of the isolated RNA was reverse transcribed, the sequencing read expressed TCRB transcripts. Method: immunoSEQ multiplex PCR; TCRdb's copy keeps in-frame clones and lacks some. The data hold 110,000 or so clones, with about two fifths observed a single time. The sample consisted of stem cell memory CD4+ T cells from blood. This clonotype was sampled from a woman between 18 and 29 years old in good health.

The CDR3 DNA reads as TGTGCCAGCTCACCTCCGACAGGGGCGCGGACTAGCGGGTTGTACATTCAGTATTTC. As protein: CASSPPTGARTSGLYIQYF. The chain carries TRBV18 and TRBJ2-4; 11 positions agree with TRBD2. Germline lookup yields CDR1 KGHSH and CDR2 LQKENI. The CDR3 sequence is 19 residues long.